This TCR beta chain was sequenced during a study of blood T cells in healthy people across ages. Overall study findings and caveats: Observed TCR beta diversity per million T cells went down as age went up. This fall followed a roughly linear course with age. Donor CMV infection status was unknown, possibly confounding age-related changes in expanded clonotypes.

This clonotype was observed at least ten times. As yet, its antigen is unknown. With a J-beta primer mix and a sample-barcoded 5' primer, a second PCR ran about 7 to 11 cycles. Using its own MiXCR run on the 5' RACE reads, TCRdb lists one record per CDR3 protein. The sample lists some 940,000 distinct CDR3 sequences; approximately 32% were seen once. Each donor was a healthy Caucasian individual from Russia, aged about 6 to 100. The sample also formed part of further work on T cells of mothers and their children. As reported in that work: Samples were provided by three healthy Caucasian mothers and their six children.

Sample: blood. The TCR sequence derives from a woman aged 40 to 50 in good health.

The DNA for the CDR3 is TGTGCCAGCAGCCTTAGGATCCGCGGGGAGACCCAGTACTTC. This translates into CASSLRIRGETQYF. The rearrangement uses TRBV7-2 and TRBJ2-5; the D gene is possibly TRBD2 (5 bases). V was clipped by 5 bases and J by 5 bases, with 15 bases between them. The CDR3 has 14 residues. CDR1 is SGHTA and CDR2 is FQGNSA in the germline V gene.